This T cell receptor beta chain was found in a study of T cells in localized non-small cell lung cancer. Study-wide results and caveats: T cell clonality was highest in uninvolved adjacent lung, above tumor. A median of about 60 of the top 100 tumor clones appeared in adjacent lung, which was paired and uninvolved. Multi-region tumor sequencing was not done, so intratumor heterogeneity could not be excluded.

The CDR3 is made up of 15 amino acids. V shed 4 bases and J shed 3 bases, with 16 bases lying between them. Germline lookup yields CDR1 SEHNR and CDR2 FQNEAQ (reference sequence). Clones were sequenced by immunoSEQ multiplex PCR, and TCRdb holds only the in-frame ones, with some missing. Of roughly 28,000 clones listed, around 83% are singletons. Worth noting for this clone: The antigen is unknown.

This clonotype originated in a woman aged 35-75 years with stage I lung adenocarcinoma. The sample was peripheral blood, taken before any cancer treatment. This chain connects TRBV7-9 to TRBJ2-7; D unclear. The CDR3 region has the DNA TGTGCCAGCAGCTCTTCTGTGACTCATCGCTACGAGCAGTACTTC. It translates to CASSSSVTHRYEQYF.